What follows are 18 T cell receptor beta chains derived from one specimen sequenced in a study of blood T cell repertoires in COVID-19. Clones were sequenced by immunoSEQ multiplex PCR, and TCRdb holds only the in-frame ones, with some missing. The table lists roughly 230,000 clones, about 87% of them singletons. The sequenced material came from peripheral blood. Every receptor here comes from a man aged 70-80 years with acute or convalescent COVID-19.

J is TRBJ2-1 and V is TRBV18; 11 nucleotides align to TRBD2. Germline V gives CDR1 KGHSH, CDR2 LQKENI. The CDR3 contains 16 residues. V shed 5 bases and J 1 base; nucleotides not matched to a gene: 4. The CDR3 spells CASSATSGISYNEQFF. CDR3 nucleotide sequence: TGTGCCAGCTCAGCGACTAGCGGGATATCCTACAATGAGCAGTTCTTC.

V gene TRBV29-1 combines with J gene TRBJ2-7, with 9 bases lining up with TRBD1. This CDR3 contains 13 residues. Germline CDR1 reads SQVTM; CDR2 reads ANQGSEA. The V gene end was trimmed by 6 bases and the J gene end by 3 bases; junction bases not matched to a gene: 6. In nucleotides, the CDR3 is TGCAGCGTAACACCGGGACAGGGCTACGAGCAGTACTTC. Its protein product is CSVTPGQGYEQYF.

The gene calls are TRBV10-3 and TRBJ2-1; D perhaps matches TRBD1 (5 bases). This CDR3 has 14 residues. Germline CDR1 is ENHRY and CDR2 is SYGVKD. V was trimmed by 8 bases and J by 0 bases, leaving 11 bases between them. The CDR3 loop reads CAIGKQGSYNEQFF. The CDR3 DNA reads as TGTGCCATCGGAAAGCAGGGCTCCTACAATGAGCAGTTCTTC.

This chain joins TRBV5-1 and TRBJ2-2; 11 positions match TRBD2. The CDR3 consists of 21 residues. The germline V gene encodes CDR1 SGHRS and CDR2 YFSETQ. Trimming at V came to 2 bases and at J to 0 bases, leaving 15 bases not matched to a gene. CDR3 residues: CASSFGIAGGPRQSNTGELFF. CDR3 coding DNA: TGCGCCAGCAGCTTTGGGATAGCGGGAGGGCCTCGTCAATCGAACACCGGGGAGCTGTTTTTT.

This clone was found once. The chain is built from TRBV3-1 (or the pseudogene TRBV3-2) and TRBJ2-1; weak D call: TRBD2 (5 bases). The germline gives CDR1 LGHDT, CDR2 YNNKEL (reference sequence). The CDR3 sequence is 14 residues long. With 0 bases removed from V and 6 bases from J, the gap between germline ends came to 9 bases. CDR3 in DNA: TGTGCCAGCAGCCAAGATCCGGGGAGCAATGAGCAGTTCTTC. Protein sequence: CASSQDPGSNEQFF.

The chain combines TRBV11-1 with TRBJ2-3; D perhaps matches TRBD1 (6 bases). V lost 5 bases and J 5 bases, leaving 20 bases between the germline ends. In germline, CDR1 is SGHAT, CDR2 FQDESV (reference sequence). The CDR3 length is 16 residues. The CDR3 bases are TGTGCCAGCAGCCTCCGGACAGCCCGGAGTGTAGATACGCAGTATTTT. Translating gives CASSLRTARSVDTQYF. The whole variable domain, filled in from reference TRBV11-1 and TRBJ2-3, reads EAEVAQSPRYKITEKSQAVAFWCDPISGHATLYWYRQILGQGPELLVQFQDESVVDDSQLPKDRFSAERLKGVDSTLKIQPAELGDSAMYLCASSLRTARSVDTQYFGPGTRLTVL.

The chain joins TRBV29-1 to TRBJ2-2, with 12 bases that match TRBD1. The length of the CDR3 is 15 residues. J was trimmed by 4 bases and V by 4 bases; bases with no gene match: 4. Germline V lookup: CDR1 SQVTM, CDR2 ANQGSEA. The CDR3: CSVAGTGGVTGELFF. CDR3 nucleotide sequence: TGCAGCGTTGCCGGGACAGGGGGCGTCACCGGGGAGCTGTTTTTT.

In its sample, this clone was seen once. CDR3 DNA: TGCGCCAGCCTAAGAAGTAGCGGGAGCCCTAACCATGAGCAGTTCTTC. The encoded protein is CASLRSSGSPNHEQFF. This sequence joins TRBV5-1 and TRBJ2-1; 9 nucleotides line up with TRBD2. Germline values: CDR1 SGHRS, CDR2 YFSETQ. J was trimmed by 8 bases and V by 7 bases; bases with no gene match: 16. This CDR3 is 16 amino acids long. The variable domain in full, completed from reference TRBV5-1 and TRBJ2-1, reads KAGVTQTPRYLIKTRGQQVTLSCSPISGHRSVSWYQQTPGQGLQFLFEYFSETQRNKGNFPGRFSGRQFSNSRSEMNVSTLELGDSALYLCASLRSSGSPNHEQFFGPGTRLTVL.

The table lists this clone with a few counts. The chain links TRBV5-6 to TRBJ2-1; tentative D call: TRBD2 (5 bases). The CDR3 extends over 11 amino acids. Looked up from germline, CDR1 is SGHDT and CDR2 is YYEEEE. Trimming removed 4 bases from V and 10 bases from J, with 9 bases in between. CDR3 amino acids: CASSTPGEQFF. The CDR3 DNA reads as TGTGCCAGCAGCACACCGGGGGAGCAGTTCTTC.

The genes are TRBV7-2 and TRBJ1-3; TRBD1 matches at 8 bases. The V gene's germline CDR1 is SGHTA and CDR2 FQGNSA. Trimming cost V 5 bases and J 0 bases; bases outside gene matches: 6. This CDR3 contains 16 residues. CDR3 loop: CASSPGTGLSGNTIYF. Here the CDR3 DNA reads TGTGCCAGCAGCCCAGGGACAGGCCTCTCTGGAAACACCATATATTTT.

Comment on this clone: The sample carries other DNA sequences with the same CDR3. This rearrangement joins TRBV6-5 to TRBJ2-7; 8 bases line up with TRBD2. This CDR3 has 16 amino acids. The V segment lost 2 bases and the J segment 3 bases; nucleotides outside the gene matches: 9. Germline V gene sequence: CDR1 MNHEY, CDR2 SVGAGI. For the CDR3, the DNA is TGTGCCAGCAGTTACGGGAGGGGGACTAGGGACTACGAGCAGTACTTC. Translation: CASSYGRGTRDYEQYF.

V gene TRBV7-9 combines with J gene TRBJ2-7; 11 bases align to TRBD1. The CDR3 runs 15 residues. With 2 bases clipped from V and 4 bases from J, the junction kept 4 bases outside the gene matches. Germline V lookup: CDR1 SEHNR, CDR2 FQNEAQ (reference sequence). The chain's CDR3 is CASSLRGQGGYEQYF. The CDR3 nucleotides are TGTGCCAGCAGCTTAAGGGGACAGGGGGGATACGAGCAGTACTTC.

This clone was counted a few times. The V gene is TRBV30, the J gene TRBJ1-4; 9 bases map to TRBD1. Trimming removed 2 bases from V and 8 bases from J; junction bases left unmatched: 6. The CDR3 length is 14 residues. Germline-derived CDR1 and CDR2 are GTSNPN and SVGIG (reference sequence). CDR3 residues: CAWSRQGGREKLFF. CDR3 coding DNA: TGTGCCTGGAGTCGACAGGGGGGACGAGAAAAACTGTTTTTT.

CDR3 coding DNA: TGTGCCTGGAGCGGAATTAGCGGGAGGGCTAACGGGGAGCTGTTTTTT. This codes for CAWSGISGRANGELFF. V and J are TRBV30 and TRBJ2-2; 11 positions agree with TRBD2. This CDR3 has 16 residues. The V gene end was trimmed by 3 bases and the J gene end by 7 bases; junction bases not matched to a gene: 10. Germline lookup yields CDR1 GTSNPN and CDR2 SVGIG (reference sequence). The full variable domain, with the rest looked up from reference TRBV30 and TRBJ2-2, is SQTIHQWPATLVQPVGSPLSLECTVEGTSNPNLYWYRQAAGRGLQLLFYSVGIGQISSEVPQNLSASRPQDRQFILSSKKLLLSDSGFYLCAWSGISGRANGELFFGEGSRLTVL.

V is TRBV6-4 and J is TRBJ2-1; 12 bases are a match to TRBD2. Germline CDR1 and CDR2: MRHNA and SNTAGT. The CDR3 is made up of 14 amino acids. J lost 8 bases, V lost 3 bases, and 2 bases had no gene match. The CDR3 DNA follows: TGTGCCAGCAGTGAACTAGCGGGAGGCTATGAGCAGTTCTTC. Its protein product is CASSELAGGYEQFF.

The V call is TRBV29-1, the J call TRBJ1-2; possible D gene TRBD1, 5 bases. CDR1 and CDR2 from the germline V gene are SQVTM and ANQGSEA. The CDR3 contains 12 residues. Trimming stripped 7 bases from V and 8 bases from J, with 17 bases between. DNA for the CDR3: TGCAGCGGCCGGGAGGGACCGGCGGGCTACACCTTC. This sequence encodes CSGREGPAGYTF.

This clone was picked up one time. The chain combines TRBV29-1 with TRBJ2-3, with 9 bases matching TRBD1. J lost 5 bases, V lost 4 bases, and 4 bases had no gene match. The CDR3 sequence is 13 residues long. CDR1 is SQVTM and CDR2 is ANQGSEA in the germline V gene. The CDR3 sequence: CSVGTGELDTQYF. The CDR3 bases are TGCAGCGTTGGGACAGGGGAGTTAGATACGCAGTATTTT.

The CDR3 reads CSASIRVVDEQYF. Written as DNA, the CDR3 is TGCAGTGCTAGTATCAGGGTGGTAGACGAGCAGTACTTC. V and J are TRBV20-1 and TRBJ2-7; TRBD1 might be the D (5 bases). The CDR3 has 13 residues. The V and J ends lost 3 bases and 5 bases respectively, with 14 bases between them. Per the germline V gene, CDR1 is DFQATT and CDR2 is SNEGSKA (reference sequence).